Below are 3 T cell receptor beta chains sequenced from a single sample in a study of spatial heterogeneity in lung cancer. TCRdb independently ran MiXCR on the 5' RACE reads; one entry per CDR3 protein. The data show 9,500 to 10,000 distinct CDR3 sequences, under 4% seen once. Time point given: blood taken at disease recurrence. In each case, whole RNA from tumor, nontumor lung or frozen PBMC was sequenced unsorted. The sequencing here drew on PBMCs, taken at recurrence. The receptor set was obtained from a female donor with early-stage non-small cell lung cancer.

This clonotype was detected ten times or more. In a library made to pick up alpha chains, this beta chain is a stray read with a size that means little. V and J are TRBV20-1 and TRBJ2-1; TRBD2 matches 7 bases. The CDR3 sequence is 14 residues long. V gave up 1 base and J gave up 8 bases; unmatched junction bases: 8. CDR1 DFQATT and CDR2 SNEGSKA come from the germline V gene (reference sequence). CDR3 sequence reads: CSARGRDGRHEQFF. In nucleotides, the CDR3 is TGCAGTGCTAGAGGGAGGGACGGGAGGCATGAGCAGTTCTTC.

This clonotype was observed many times. Within a library made for alpha chains, this beta chain is off target, and its count is uninformative. The CDR3 DNA is TGTGCCAGCAGCCCGGGACAGGCCTGGGGGGGCTACACCTTC. As protein: CASSPGQAWGGYTF. The V and J genes are TRBV7-9 and TRBJ1-2; TRBD1 matches at 8 bases. The ends lost 5 bases at V and 8 bases at J; junction bases unmatched: 10. Looked up from germline, CDR1 is SEHNR and CDR2 is FQNEAQ (reference sequence). The CDR3 extends over 14 amino acids.

In its sample, this clonotype was seen many times. Found in a library prepared for alpha chains, this beta chain is an off-target read, and its abundance has little meaning. The chain uses TRBV3-1 and TRBJ2-1; 13 bases align to TRBD2. J lost 6 bases, V lost 4 bases, and 6 bases had no gene match. Per germline, CDR1 LGHDT and CDR2 YNNKEL (reference sequence). This CDR3 region has 16 residues. The CDR3 loop reads CASSPGTSGAGNEQFF. CDR3 sequence (DNA): TGTGCCAGCAGCCCGGGGACTAGCGGGGCTGGCAATGAGCAGTTCTTC.